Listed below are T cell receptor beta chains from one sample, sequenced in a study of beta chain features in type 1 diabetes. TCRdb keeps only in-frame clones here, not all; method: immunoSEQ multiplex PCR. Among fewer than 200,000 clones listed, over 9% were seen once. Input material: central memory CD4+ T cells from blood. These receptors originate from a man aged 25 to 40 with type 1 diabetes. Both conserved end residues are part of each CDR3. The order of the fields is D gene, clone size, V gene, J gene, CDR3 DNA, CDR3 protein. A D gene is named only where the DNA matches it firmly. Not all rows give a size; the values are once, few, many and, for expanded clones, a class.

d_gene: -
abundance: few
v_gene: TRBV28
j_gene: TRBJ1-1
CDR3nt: TGTGCCAGCAGTTTAAGGGCGGGGAACACTGAAGCTTTCTTT
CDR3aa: CASSLRAGNTEAFF

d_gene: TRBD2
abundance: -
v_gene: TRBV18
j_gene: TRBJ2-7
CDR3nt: TGTGCCAGCTCACTTGGACTAGCGGGACACTCCTACGAGCAGTACTTC
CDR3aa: CASSLGLAGHSYEQYF

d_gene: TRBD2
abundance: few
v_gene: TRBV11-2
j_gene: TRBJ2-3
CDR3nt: TGTGCCAGCAGACCTAGCGGGAGGGGTAGGAAAGATACGCAGTATTTT
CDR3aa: CASRPSGRGRKDTQYF

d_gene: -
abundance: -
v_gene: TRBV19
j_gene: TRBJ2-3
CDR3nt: TGTGCCAGTAGTAGCGCTATGCTGGGCTCTCGAGATACGCAGTATTTT
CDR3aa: CASSSAMLGSRDTQYF

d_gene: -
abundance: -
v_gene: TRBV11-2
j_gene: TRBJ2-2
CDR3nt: TGTGCCTACAGGCAACAGAACACCGGGGAGCTGTTTTTT
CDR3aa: CAYRQQNTGELFF

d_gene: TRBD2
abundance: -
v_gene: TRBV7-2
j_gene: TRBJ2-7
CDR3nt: TGTGCCACCTCTGTCCAGGCTAGCGGGAGCTCCTACGAGCAGTACTTC
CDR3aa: CATSVQASGSSYEQYF

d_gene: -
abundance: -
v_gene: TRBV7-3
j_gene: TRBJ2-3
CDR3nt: TGTGCCAGCAGCTTAGCGATGAACTCTAATACGCAGTATTTT
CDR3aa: CASSLAMNSNTQYF

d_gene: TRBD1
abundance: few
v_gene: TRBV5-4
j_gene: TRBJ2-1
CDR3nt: TGTGCCAGCAGCTCTCCGGTCACAGGGGATGAGCAGTTCTTC
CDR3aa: CASSSPVTGDEQFF

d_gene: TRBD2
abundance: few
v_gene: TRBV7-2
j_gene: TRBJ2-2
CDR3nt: TGTGCCAGCAGCTTAAGACTAGCGGGAGTTCTCGTCACCGGGGAGCTGTTTTTT
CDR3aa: CASSLRLAGVLVTGELFF

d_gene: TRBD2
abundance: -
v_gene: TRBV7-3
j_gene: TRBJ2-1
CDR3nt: TGTGCCAGCAGCCGTGAAGGGACTAGCCGAATCAATGAGCAGTTCTTC
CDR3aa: CASSREGTSRINEQFF

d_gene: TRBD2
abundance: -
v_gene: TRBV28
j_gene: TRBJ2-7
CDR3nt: TGTGCCAGCGGTGACCGATGGGGGGGTGGCTACGAGCAGTACTTC
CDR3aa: CASGDRWGGGYEQYF

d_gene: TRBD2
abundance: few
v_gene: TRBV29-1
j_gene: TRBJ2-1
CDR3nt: TGCAGCGTTGGGAGGGAGGGGTACAATGAGCAGTTCTTC
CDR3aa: CSVGREGYNEQFF

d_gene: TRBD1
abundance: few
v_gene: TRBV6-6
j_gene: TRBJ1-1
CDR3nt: TGTGCCAGCAGTCCTTCTTCCGGGACAGGGGGGACTGAAGCTTTCTTT
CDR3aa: CASSPSSGTGGTEAFF

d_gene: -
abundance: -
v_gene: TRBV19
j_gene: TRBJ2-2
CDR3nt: TGTGCCAGTAGTGTCCCACGTCAGGGGAAGGTGTTTTTT
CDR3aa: CASSVPRQGKVFF

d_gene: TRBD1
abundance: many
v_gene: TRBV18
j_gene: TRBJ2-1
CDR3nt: TGTGCCAGCTCGTACGGGACAGGGGACGTTGAGCAGTTCTTC
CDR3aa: CASSYGTGDVEQFF

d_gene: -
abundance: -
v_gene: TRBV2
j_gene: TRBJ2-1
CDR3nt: TGTGCCAGCAGTGTTACAGCAGACAATGAGCAGTTCTTC
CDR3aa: CASSVTADNEQFF

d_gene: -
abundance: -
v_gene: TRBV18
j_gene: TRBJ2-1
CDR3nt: TGTGCCAGCTCACCACCAATGAGATATGAGCAGTTCTTC
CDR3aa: CASSPPMRYEQFF

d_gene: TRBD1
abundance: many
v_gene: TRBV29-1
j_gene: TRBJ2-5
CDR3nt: TGCAGCTCTGACAGGGGTGGAGAGACCCAGTACTTC
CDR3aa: CSSDRGGETQYF

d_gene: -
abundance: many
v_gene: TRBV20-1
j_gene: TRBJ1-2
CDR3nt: TGCAGTGCTTTTCGTTCCGGCTACACCTTC
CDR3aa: CSAFRSGYTF

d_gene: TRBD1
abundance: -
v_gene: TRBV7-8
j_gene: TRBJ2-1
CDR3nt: TGTGCCAGCAGCACACGATGGACAGGGTCGGATGAGCAGTTCTTC
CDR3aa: CASSTRWTGSDEQFF

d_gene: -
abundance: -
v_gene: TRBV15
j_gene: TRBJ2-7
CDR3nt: TGTGCCACCAGCAGAGAGAACAACTACGAGCAGTACTTC
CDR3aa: CATSRENNYEQYF

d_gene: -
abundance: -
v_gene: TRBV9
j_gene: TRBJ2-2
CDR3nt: TGTGCCAGCAGCGTAGGGGGCGCTTCGACCGGGGAGCTGTTTTTT
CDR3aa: CASSVGGASTGELFF

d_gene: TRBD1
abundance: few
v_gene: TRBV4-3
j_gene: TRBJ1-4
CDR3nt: TGCGCCAGCAGCCAGGGGGGGACAGGGATGCGAAAACTGTTTTTT
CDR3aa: CASSQGGTGMRKLFF

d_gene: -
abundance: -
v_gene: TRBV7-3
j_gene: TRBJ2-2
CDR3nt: TGTGCCAGCAGCTCGCTTAGCGGCACCGGGGAGCTGTTTTTT
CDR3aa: CASSSLSGTGELFF

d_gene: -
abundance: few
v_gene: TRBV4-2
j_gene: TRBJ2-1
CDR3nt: TGTGCCAGCAGCCAAGATGAGAGGGCAGATGAGCAGTTCTTC
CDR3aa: CASSQDERADEQFF

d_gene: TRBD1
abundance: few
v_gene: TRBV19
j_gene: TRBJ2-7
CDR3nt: TGTGCCAGTCTGAACAGACAGGGGACCGAGCAGTACTTC
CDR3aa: CASLNRQGTEQYF

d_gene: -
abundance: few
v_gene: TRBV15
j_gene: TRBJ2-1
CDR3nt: TGTGCCACCAGCGGCCGGCAAGGGGTGTACAATGAGCAGTTCTTC
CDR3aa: CATSGRQGVYNEQFF

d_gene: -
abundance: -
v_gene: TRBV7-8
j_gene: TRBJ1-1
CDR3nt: TGTGCCAGCAGCCCCCCTGGGGGGAAGAACACTGAAGCTTTCTTT
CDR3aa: CASSPPGGKNTEAFF

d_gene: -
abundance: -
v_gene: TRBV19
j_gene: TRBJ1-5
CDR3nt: TGTGCCAGTAGTCCCCCAGAAACGAGGGATCAGCCCCAGCATTTT
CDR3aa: CASSPPETRDQPQHF

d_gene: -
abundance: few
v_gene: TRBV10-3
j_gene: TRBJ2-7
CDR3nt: TGTGCCATCAGTGAGCCGGGCCGACAGAGCTCCTACGAGCAGTACTTC
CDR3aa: CAISEPGRQSSYEQYF

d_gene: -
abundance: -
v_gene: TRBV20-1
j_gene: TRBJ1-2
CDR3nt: TGCAGTGCTTCAGGGTCAAGTGGCTACACCTTC
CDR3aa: CSASGSSGYTF

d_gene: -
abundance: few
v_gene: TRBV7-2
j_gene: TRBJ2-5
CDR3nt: TGTGCCAGCAGCCTAGCGTCCTTTCCGGAGACCCAGTACTTC
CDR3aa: CASSLASFPETQYF

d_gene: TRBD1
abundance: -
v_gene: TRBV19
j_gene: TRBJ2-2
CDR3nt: TGTGCCAGTAGTATAACAGGGGGCCGTGACACCGGGGAGCTGTTTTTT
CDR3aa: CASSITGGRDTGELFF

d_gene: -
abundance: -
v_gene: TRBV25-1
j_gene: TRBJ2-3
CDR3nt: TGTGCCAGCAGTGAACAACAGGCCGTAGGCACAGATACGCAGTATTTT
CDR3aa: CASSEQQAVGTDTQYF

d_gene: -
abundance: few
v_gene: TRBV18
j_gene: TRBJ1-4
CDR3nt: TGTGCCAGCACCCTAGGGGGTGCGGGTGAAAAACTGTTTTTT
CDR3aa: CASTLGGAGEKLFF

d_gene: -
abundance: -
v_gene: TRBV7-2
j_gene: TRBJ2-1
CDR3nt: TGTGCCAGCAGGGGGCTTTTTGGGTTCAATGAGCAGTTCTTC
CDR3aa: CASRGLFGFNEQFF

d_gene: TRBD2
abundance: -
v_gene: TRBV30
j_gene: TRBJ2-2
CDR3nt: TGTGCCTGGAGTAAGGGACTAGCGACCGGGGAGCTGTTTTTT
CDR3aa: CAWSKGLATGELFF

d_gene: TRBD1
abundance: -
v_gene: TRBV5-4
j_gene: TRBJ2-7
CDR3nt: TGTGCCAGCAGCATGCAGGACAGGGCGTACGAGCAGTACTTC
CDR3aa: CASSMQDRAYEQYF

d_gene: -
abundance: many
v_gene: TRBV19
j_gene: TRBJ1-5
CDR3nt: TGTGCCAGTAGCTCTCACTCCAGCAATCAGCCCCAGCATTTT
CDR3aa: CASSSHSSNQPQHF

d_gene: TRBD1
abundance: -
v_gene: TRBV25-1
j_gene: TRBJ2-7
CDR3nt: TGTGCCAGCAGTGCAGGGGGCACGTACGAGCAGTACTTC
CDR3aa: CASSAGGTYEQYF

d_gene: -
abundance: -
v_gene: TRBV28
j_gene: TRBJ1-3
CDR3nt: TGTGCCAGCAGTTTCGGGGGCTCTGGAAACACCATATATTTT
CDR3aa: CASSFGGSGNTIYF

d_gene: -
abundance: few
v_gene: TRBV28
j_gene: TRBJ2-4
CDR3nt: TGTGCCAGCGCGCGAACCTCCAAAAACATTCAGTACTTC
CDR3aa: CASARTSKNIQYF

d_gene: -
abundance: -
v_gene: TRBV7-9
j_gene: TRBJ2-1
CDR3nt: TGTGCCAGCAGCTCCGGACTCAGCTCCTACAATGAGCAGTTCTTC
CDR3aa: CASSSGLSSYNEQFF

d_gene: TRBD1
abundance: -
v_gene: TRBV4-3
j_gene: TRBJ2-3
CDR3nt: TGCGCCAGCAGTGGGACAGTCAACACAGATACGCAGTATTTT
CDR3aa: CASSGTVNTDTQYF

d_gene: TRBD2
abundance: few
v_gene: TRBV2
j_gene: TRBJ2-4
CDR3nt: TGTGCCAGCAGTGAGGGAGCGGGGGGCGGTTTTCAGTACTTC
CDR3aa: CASSEGAGGGFQYF

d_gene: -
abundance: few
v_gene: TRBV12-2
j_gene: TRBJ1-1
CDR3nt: TGTGCAAGTCGACCAGGGTGCAGGCCTTTCTTT
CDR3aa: CASRPGCRPFF